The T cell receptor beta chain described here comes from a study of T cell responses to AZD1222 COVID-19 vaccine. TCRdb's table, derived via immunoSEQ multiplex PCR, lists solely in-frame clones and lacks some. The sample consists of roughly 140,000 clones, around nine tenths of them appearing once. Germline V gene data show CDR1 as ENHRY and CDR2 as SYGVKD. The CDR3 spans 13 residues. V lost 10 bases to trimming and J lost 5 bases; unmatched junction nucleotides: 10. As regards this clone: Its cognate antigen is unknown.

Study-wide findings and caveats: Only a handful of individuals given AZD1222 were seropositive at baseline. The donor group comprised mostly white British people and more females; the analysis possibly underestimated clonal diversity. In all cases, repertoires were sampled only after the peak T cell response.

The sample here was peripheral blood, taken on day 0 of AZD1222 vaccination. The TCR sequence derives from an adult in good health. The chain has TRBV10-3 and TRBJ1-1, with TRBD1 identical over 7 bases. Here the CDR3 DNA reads TGTGCCACCGTAAGACAGGGAGCAACTGAAGCTTTCTTT. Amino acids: CATVRQGATEAFF.